The clone carrying this T cell receptor (beta chain) was seen only a few times. The antigen remains unidentified. This sample is part of a study of T-cell reconstitution after alpha-beta-depleted transplantation in children. V was trimmed by 2 bases and J by 7 bases, leaving 11 bases between them. The V gene's germline CDR1 is MNHEY and CDR2 SVGAGI. The CDR3 length is 14 residues. Preparation of the TCRbeta library used unique molecular identifiers. TCRdb itself ran the PCR reads through MiXCR, one entry per CDR3 protein. The sample holds about 580,000 distinct CDR3 sequences, 23% seen once. Study outcomes and limitations: By about two months after transplant, alpha-beta T cells reportedly arose from several hundred graft clones that had expanded.

V usage is TRBV6-5 and J usage is TRBJ2-2; no clear D. Sequenced here: PBMCs, mostly from graft donor cells, sampled 360 days after TCRalphabeta/CD19-depleted stem cell transplant. This sequence originates from a boy in the first two years of life who had a stem cell transplant for acute myeloid leukemia, so the T cells may come from the graft donor. For the CDR3, the DNA is TGTGCCAGCAGTTACATTCTATGGAGCGGGGAGCTGTTTTTT. Protein: CASSYILWSGELFF.